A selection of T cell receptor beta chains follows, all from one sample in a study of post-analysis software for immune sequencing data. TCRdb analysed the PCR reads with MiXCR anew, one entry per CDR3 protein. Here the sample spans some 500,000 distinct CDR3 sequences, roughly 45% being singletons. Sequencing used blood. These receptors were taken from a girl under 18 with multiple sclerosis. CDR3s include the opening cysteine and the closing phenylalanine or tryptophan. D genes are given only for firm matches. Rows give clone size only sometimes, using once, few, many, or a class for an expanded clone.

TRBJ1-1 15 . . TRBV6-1 CASTRDPGGRTEAFF TGTGCCAGCACCCGGGACCCCGGTGGTAGGACTGAAGCTTTCTTT
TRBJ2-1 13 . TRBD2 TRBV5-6 CASSLTSGRVKFF TGTGCCAGCAGCTTGACTAGCGGGAGGGTGAAGTTCTTC
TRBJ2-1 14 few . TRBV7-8 CASSPRDPLGGQFF TGTGCCAGCAGCCCCCGGGACCCCTTGGGAGGACAGTTCTTC
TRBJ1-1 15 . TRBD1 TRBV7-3 CASSLWGDRGTEAFF TGTGCCAGCAGCTTATGGGGGGACAGGGGAACTGAAGCTTTCTTT
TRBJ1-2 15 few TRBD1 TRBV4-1 CASKSSGQGFNGYTF TGCGCCAGCAAATCTTCGGGACAGGGGTTCAATGGCTACACCTTC
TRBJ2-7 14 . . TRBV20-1 CSARAGAHRREQYF TGCAGTGCTAGAGCGGGAGCCCATCGGCGCGAGCAGTACTTC
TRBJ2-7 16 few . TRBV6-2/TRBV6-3 CASSNRERTLYNEQYF TGTGCCAGCAGTAACAGGGAAAGGACACTTTACAATGAGCAGTACTTC
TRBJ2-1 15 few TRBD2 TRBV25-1 CASSESPTSGDEQFF TGTGCCAGCAGTGAATCCCCGACTAGCGGCGATGAGCAGTTCTTC
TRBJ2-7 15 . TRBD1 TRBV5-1 CASSKGAWISYEQYF TGCGCCAGCAGCAAGGGGGCGTGGATCTCCTACGAGCAGTACTTC
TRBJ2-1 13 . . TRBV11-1 CASSLAGADEQFF TGTGCCAGCAGCTTAGCGGGTGCGGATGAGCAGTTCTTC
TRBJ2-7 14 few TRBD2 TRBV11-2 CASTRIAGKYEQYF TGTGCCAGCACCAGAATAGCGGGGAAGTACGAGCAGTACTTC
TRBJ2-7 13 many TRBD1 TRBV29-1 CSVTGQGVNEQYF TGCAGCGTAACGGGACAGGGGGTCAACGAGCAGTACTTC
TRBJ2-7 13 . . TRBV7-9 CASSLDDLREQYF TGTGCCAGCAGCTTAGACGACCTCCGGGAGCAGTACTTC
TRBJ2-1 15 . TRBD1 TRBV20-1 CSARYQDRGKNEQFF TGCAGTGCTCGATACCAGGACAGGGGGAAGAATGAGCAGTTCTTC
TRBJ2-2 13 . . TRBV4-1 CASSQDRSGELFF TGCGCCAGCAGCCAAGACCGGTCCGGGGAGCTGTTTTTT
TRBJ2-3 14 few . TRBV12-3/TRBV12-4 CASSLRAVPDTQYF TGTGCCAGCAGCTTGAGGGCCGTCCCAGATACGCAGTATTTT
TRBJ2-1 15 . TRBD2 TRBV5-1 CASSQSGRAHNEQFF TGCGCCAGCAGCCAAAGCGGGAGGGCCCACAATGAGCAGTTCTTC
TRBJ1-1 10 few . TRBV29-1 CSASNTEAFF TGCAGCGCCTCAAACACTGAAGCTTTCTTT
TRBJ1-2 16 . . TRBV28 CASSVHLGSTNYGYTF TGTGCCAGCAGTGTCCATCTGGGCAGTACTAACTATGGCTACACCTTC
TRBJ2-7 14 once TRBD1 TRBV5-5 CASSWDRGAYEQYF TGTGCCAGCAGCTGGGACAGGGGAGCCTACGAGCAGTACTTC
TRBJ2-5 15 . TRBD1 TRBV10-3 CAISEPGQGGETQYF TGTGCCATCAGTGAGCCGGGACAGGGAGGAGAGACCCAGTACTTC
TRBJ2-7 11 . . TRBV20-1 CSAPSPYEQYF TGCAGTGCGCCGTCTCCCTACGAGCAGTACTTC
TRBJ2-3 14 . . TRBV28 CASSFTGVLDTQYF TGTGCCAGCAGTTTTACGGGAGTCCTAGATACGCAGTATTTT